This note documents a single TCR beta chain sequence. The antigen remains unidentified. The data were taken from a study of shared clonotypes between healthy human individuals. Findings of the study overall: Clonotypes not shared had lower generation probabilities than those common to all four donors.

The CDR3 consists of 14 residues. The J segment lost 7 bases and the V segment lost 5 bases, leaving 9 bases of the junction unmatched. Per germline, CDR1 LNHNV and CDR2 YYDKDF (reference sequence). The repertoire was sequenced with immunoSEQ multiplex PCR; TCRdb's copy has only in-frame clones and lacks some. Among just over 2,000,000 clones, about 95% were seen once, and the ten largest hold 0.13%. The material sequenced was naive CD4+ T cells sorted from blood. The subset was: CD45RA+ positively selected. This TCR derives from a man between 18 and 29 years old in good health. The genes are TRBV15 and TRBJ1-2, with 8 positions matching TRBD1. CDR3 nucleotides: TGTGCCACCAGCCCGGACAGGGTCGGCATTGGCTACACCTTC. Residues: CATSPDRVGIGYTF.